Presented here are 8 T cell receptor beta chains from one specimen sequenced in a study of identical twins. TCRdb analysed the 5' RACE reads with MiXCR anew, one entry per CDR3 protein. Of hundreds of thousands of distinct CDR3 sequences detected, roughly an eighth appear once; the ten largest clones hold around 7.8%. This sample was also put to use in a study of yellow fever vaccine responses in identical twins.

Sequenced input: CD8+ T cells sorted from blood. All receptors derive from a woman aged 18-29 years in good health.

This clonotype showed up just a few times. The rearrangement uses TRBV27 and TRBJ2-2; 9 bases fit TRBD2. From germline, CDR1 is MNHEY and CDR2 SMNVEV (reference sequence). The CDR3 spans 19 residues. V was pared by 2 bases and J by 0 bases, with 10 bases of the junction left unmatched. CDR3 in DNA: TGTGCCAGCAGTTTAGAACGTAGGGCTAGCGGGACGAACACCGGGGAGCTGTTTTTT. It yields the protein CASSLERRASGTNTGELFF.

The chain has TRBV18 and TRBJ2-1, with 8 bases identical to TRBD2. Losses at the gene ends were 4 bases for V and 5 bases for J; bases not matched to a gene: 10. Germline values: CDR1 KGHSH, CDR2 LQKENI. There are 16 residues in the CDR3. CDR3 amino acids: CASSLAGRAGHNEQFF. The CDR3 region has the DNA TGTGCCAGCTCACTGGCCGGGAGGGCCGGCCACAATGAGCAGTTCTTC. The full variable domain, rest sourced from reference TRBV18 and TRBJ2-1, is NAGVMQNPRHLVRRRGQEARLRCSPMKGHSHVYWYRQLPEEGLKFMVYLQKENIIDESGMPKERFSAEFPKEGPSILRIQQVVRGDSAAYFCASSLAGRAGHNEQFFGPGTRLTVL.

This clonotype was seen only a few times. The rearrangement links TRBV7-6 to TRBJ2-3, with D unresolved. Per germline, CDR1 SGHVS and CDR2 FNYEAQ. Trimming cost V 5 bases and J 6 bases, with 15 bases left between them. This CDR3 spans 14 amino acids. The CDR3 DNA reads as TGTGCCAGCAGCCGAGGTGGTGGGGTGGATACGCAGTATTTT. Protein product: CASSRGGGVDTQYF.

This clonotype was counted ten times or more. The CDR3 DNA follows: TGTGCCACCAGTGATTGGACAGGGGCCGGCTACACCTTC. This gives the protein CATSDWTGAGYTF. The genes are TRBV24-1 and TRBJ1-2; 9 bases match TRBD1. Trimming removed 2 bases from V and 8 bases from J; junction bases left unmatched: 2. The germline CDR1 and CDR2 sequences are KGHDR and SFDVKD. The CDR3 sequence is 13 residues long.

CDR3 sequence reads: CASSQDFFPRTDSSGANVLTF. The CDR3 nucleotides are TGTGCCAGCAGCCAAGATTTTTTTCCCCGGACAGATAGCTCTGGGGCCAACGTCCTGACTTTC. The chain employs TRBV14 and TRBJ2-6; maybe TRBD1 (6 bases). Germline CDR1 reads SGHDN; CDR2 reads FVKESK. The germline V and J ends were trimmed by 0 bases and 0 bases, with 21 bases remaining between them. The CDR3 spans 21 residues.

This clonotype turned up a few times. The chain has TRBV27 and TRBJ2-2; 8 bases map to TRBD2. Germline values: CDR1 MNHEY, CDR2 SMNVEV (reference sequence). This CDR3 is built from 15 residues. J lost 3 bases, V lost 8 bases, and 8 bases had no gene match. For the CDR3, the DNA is TGTGCCAGCCAGCTCGGGAGGGGCGACACCGGGGAGCTGTTTTTT. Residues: CASQLGRGDTGELFF.

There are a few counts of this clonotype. CDR3 nucleotides: TGTGCCAGCAGTTACGGACAGACCTACGAGCAGTACTTC. This sequence encodes CASSYGQTYEQYF. This chain connects TRBV6-5 to TRBJ2-7, with TRBD1 as a possible D gene (6 bases). Looked up from germline, CDR1 is MNHEY and CDR2 is SVGAGI. The CDR3 is 13 amino acids. V was shortened by 2 bases and J by 2 bases, with 7 bases between the two germline ends.

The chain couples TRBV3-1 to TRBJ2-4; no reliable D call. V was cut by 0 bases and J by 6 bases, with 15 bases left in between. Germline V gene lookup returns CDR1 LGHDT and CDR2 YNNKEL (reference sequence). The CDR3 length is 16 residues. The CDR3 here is CASSQDSVAKGNIQYF. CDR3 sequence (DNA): TGTGCCAGCAGCCAAGATAGTGTTGCAAAGGGAAACATTCAGTACTTC.